This TCR beta chain was retrieved from a study of T-cell memory formation after mild COVID-19. Germline values: CDR1 MDHEN, CDR2 SYDVKM. The V gene end was trimmed by 6 bases and the J gene end by 4 bases; junction bases not matched to a gene: 12. This CDR3 has 16 residues. General study findings and limits: Clones that contracted clustered mainly in CM and EM if CD4+ and in EMRA if CD8+.

Each CDR3 protein is one row after TCRdb ran MiXCR on the 5' RACE reads. In the table there are just over 300,000 distinct CDR3 sequences, less than 20% of which are singletons. This clonotype was recorded a few times. Its antigen is as yet unknown. The receptor was derived from a man between 18 and 35 years old who had mild COVID-19 (a few samples of this study predate the infection). Cell type and time point are not known. The chain links TRBV28 to TRBJ1-2; 9 bases agree with TRBD1. The source material was PBMCs or a T cell subset sorted from them (not recorded which). The DNA of the CDR3 is TGTGCCAGCAGCACCCACGGGACAGGGCTTTCCTATGGCTACACCTTC. It encodes CASSTHGTGLSYGYTF.